This TCR beta chain was recovered during a study of radiotherapy plus CTLA-4 blockade in lung cancer. Libraries were prepared by immunoSEQ multiplex PCR; TCRdb keeps only in-frame clonotypes and omits some of them. The data show approximately 85,000 clones, approximately 83% seen once. Germline values: CDR1 KGHSH, CDR2 LQKENI. Trimming took 5 bases from V and 6 from J; bases not matched to a gene: 3. The CDR3 totals 13 residues. The starting material was peripheral blood, obtained from a patient treated with radiotherapy plus ipilimumab. The chain employs TRBV18 and TRBJ2-5; 10 bases fit TRBD1. The clonotype originates from a human donor with non-small cell lung cancer that progressed on radiotherapy plus ipilimumab. The CDR3 bases are TGTGCCAGCTCAGGACAGGGGGGGAAGACCCAGTACTTC. This codes for CASSGQGGKTQYF. Full variable domain (missing parts from reference TRBV18 and TRBJ2-5): NAGVMQNPRHLVRRRGQEARLRCSPMKGHSHVYWYRQLPEEGLKFMVYLQKENIIDESGMPKERFSAEFPKEGPSILRIQQVVRGDSAAYFCASSGQGGKTQYFGPGTRLLVL.